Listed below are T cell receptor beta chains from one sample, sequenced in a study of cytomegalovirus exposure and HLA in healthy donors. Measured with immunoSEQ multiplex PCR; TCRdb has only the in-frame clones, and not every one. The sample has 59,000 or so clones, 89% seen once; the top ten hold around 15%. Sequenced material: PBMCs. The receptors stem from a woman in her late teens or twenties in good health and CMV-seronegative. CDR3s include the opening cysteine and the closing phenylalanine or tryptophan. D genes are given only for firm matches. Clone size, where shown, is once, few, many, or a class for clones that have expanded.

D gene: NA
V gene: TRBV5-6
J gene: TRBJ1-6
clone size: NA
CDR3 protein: CASSLGQGSSPLHF
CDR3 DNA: TGTGCCAGCAGCTTGGGACAAGGGAGTTCACCCCTCCACTTT

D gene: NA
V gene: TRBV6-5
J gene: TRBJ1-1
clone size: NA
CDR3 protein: CASSGRAEAFF
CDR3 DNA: TGTGCCAGCAGCGGGAGAGCTGAAGCTTTCTTT

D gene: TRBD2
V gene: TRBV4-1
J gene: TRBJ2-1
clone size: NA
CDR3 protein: CASSPWTSGLDEQFF
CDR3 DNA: TGCGCCAGCAGCCCTTGGACTAGCGGCCTCGATGAGCAGTTCTTC

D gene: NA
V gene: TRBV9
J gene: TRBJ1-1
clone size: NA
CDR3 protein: CASSEGAGNQKNTEAFF
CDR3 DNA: TGTGCCAGCAGCGAGGGAGCTGGGAACCAAAAGAACACTGAAGCTTTCTTT

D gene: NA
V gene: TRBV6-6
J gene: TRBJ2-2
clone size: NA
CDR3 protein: CASSMTIPNTGELFF
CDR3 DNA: TGTGCCAGCAGTATGACAATCCCGAACACCGGGGAGCTGTTTTTT

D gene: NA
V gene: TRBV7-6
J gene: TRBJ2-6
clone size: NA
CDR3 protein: CASSLATAVSGANVLTF
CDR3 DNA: TGTGCCAGCAGCTTGGCCACTGCGGTCTCTGGGGCCAACGTCCTGACTTTC

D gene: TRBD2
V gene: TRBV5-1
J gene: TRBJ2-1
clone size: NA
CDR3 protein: CASSPGLADSYNEQFF
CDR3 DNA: TGCGCCAGCAGCCCGGGACTAGCGGACTCCTACAATGAGCAGTTCTTC

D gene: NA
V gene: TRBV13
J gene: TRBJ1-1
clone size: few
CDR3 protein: CASSRTLGVRNIAAFF
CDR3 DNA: TGTGCCAGCAGCCGGACCCTCGGGGTCAGGAACATTGCGGCTTTCTTT

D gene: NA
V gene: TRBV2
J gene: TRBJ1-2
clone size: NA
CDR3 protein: CASSDEHNYGYTF
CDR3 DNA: TGTGCCAGCAGTGATGAACATAACTATGGCTACACCTTC

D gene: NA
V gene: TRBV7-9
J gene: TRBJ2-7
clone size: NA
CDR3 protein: CASSLPNSEQYF
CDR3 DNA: TGTGCCAGCAGCTTACCGAACAGCGAGCAGTACTTC

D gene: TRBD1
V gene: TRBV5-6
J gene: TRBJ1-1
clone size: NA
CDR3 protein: CASNRQGRGEAFF
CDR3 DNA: TGTGCCAGCAACCGACAGGGGCGGGGTGAAGCTTTCTTT

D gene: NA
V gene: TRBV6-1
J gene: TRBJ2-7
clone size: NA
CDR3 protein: CASIGSPYEQYF
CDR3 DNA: TGTGCCAGCATAGGGAGCCCCTACGAGCAGTACTTC

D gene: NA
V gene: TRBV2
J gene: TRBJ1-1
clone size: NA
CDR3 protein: CASSGGRNTEAFF
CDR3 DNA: TGTGCCAGCAGCGGAGGACGGAACACTGAAGCTTTCTTT

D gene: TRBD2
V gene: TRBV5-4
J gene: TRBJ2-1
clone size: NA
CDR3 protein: CASSLGPGLAENEQFF
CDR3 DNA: TGTGCCAGCAGCTTGGGGCCGGGACTAGCGGAAAATGAGCAGTTCTTC

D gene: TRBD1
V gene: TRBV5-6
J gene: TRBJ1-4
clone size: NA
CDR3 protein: CASSFRPGQGALEKLFF
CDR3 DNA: TGTGCCAGCAGCTTCCGACCGGGACAGGGGGCCCTAGAAAAACTGTTTTTT

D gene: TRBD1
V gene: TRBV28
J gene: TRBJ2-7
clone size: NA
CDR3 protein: CASSSGTAYSYEQYF
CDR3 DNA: TGTGCCAGCAGTTCCGGGACAGCTTACTCCTACGAGCAGTACTTC

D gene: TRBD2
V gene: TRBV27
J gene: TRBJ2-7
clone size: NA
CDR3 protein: CASSTGGLAGVEQYF
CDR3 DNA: TGTGCCAGCAGTACCGGGGGACTAGCGGGAGTCGAGCAGTACTTC

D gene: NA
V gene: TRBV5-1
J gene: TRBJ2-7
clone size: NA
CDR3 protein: CASSLATGKPYEQYF
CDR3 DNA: TGCGCCAGCAGCTTGGCCACGGGGAAGCCCTACGAGCAGTACTTC

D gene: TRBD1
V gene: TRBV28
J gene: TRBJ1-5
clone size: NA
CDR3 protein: CASSPRQGSNQPQHF
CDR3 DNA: TGTGCCAGCAGTCCAAGACAGGGGAGCAATCAGCCCCAGCATTTT

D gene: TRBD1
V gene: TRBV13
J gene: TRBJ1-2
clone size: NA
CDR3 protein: CASSVGQATYGYTF
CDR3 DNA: TGTGCCAGCAGCGTGGGACAGGCCACCTATGGCTACACCTTC